These T cell receptor beta chains were read from a single sample in a study of T cells after yellow fever vaccination. TCRdb redid the calling of the 5' RACE reads with MiXCR, one entry per CDR3 protein. In the table there are approximately 300,000 distinct CDR3 sequences, approximately 11% of which are singletons. The sample was CD4+ T cells sorted from PBMCs, taken 45 days after the yellow fever booster vaccination. The source of these receptors is a man aged 18 to 30 who received the YFV17D yellow fever vaccine. CDR3s include the opening cysteine and the closing phenylalanine or tryptophan. Fields, in order: J gene, clone size, D gene, V gene, CDR3 protein, CDR3 DNA. A D gene is named only where the DNA matches it firmly. Clone sizes are given selectively: once, few, many, or a class where the clone is expanded.

J gene: TRBJ2-3
clone size: many
D gene: TRBD2
V gene: TRBV28
CDR3 protein: CASSLAGANTDTQYF
CDR3 DNA: TGTGCCAGCAGTCTAGCGGGGGCCAACACAGATACGCAGTATTTT

J gene: TRBJ2-5
clone size: few
D gene: TRBD1
V gene: TRBV6-5
CDR3 protein: CASSKTGVGTQYF
CDR3 DNA: TGTGCCAGCAGCAAGACAGGGGTGGGGACCCAGTACTTC

J gene: TRBJ2-2
clone size: few
D gene: .
V gene: TRBV11-2
CDR3 protein: CASSPLRGELFF
CDR3 DNA: TGTGCCAGCAGCCCCTTGAGGGGGGAGCTGTTTTTT

J gene: TRBJ1-6
clone size: .
D gene: .
V gene: TRBV6-5
CDR3 protein: CTSGSTENSPLHF
CDR3 DNA: TGTACCAGCGGGTCGACAGAGAATTCACCCCTCCACTTT

J gene: TRBJ2-3
clone size: .
D gene: TRBD2
V gene: TRBV7-2
CDR3 protein: CASSFGGGRSDTQYF
CDR3 DNA: TGTGCCAGCAGCTTCGGCGGGGGTAGGTCGGATACGCAGTATTTT

J gene: TRBJ2-3
clone size: many
D gene: TRBD1
V gene: TRBV12-3/TRBV12-4
CDR3 protein: CASSRRDRASTDTQYF
CDR3 DNA: TGTGCCAGCAGCCGTCGGGACAGGGCCAGCACAGATACGCAGTATTTT

J gene: TRBJ2-1
clone size: .
D gene: TRBD2
V gene: TRBV19
CDR3 protein: CASSNPSGSYNEQFF
CDR3 DNA: TGTGCCAGTAGTAACCCCAGCGGGAGCTACAATGAGCAGTTCTTC

J gene: TRBJ2-3
clone size: once
D gene: .
V gene: TRBV11-2
CDR3 protein: CASRLSGDTRCF
CDR3 DNA: TGTGCCAGCAGATTAAGCGGAGATACGCGGTGTTTT

J gene: TRBJ1-2
clone size: few
D gene: TRBD1
V gene: TRBV4-1
CDR3 protein: CASSQDFAGGGYTF
CDR3 DNA: TGCGCCAGCAGCCAAGATTTCGCAGGGGGAGGCTACACCTTC

J gene: TRBJ2-2
clone size: many
D gene: TRBD1
V gene: TRBV7-6
CDR3 protein: CASSSQGAPNTGELFF
CDR3 DNA: TGTGCCAGCAGCTCACAGGGGGCGCCGAACACCGGGGAGCTGTTTTTT

J gene: TRBJ2-2
clone size: few
D gene: TRBD2
V gene: TRBV2
CDR3 protein: CASSVSGETGELFF
CDR3 DNA: TGTGCCAGCAGCGTAAGCGGGGAAACCGGGGAGCTGTTTTTT

J gene: TRBJ1-2
clone size: few
D gene: .
V gene: TRBV29-1
CDR3 protein: CSVPAGDGYGYTF
CDR3 DNA: TGCAGCGTTCCCGCGGGGGACGGCTATGGCTACACCTTC

J gene: TRBJ1-1
clone size: many
D gene: .
V gene: TRBV7-2
CDR3 protein: CASSLRGEDTEAFF
CDR3 DNA: TGTGCCAGCAGCTTAAGAGGGGAGGACACTGAAGCTTTCTTT

J gene: TRBJ2-3
clone size: few
D gene: .
V gene: TRBV25-1
CDR3 protein: CASSGGRDTDTQYF
CDR3 DNA: TGTGCCAGCAGTGGGGGGCGGGACACAGATACGCAGTATTTT

J gene: TRBJ1-2
clone size: .
D gene: TRBD1
V gene: TRBV3-1
CDR3 protein: CASSQLDRAYGYTF
CDR3 DNA: TGTGCCAGCAGCCAACTGGACAGGGCATATGGCTACACCTTC

J gene: TRBJ2-4
clone size: .
D gene: .
V gene: TRBV6-2/TRBV6-3
CDR3 protein: CASSYPGTPKNIQYF
CDR3 DNA: TGTGCCAGCAGTTACCCGGGCACACCCAAAAACATTCAGTACTTC

J gene: TRBJ1-1
clone size: many
D gene: TRBD1
V gene: TRBV5-4
CDR3 protein: CASSSPTTGGTEAFF
CDR3 DNA: TGTGCCAGCAGCTCCCCTACTACAGGGGGCACTGAAGCTTTCTTT

J gene: TRBJ2-3
clone size: many
D gene: .
V gene: TRBV20-1
CDR3 protein: CSARELEPSTDTQYF
CDR3 DNA: TGCAGTGCTAGGGAACTGGAGCCTAGCACAGATACGCAGTATTTT

J gene: TRBJ2-5
clone size: few
D gene: TRBD2
V gene: TRBV20-1
CDR3 protein: CSAMPLAGGQETQYF
CDR3 DNA: TGCAGTGCTATGCCTCTAGCGGGGGGCCAAGAGACCCAGTACTTC

J gene: TRBJ2-1
clone size: .
D gene: .
V gene: TRBV5-5
CDR3 protein: CASSSTRVHNEQFF
CDR3 DNA: TGTGCCAGCAGCAGCACAAGAGTACACAATGAGCAGTTCTTC

J gene: TRBJ2-5
clone size: .
D gene: TRBD2
V gene: TRBV28
CDR3 protein: CATGGKLYQETQYF
CDR3 DNA: TGTGCCACGGGGGGGAAGTTGTACCAAGAGACCCAGTACTTC

J gene: TRBJ1-2
clone size: many
D gene: .
V gene: TRBV5-1
CDR3 protein: CASSQDPYGYTF
CDR3 DNA: TGCGCCAGCAGCCAAGACCCCTATGGCTACACCTTC

J gene: TRBJ2-7
clone size: many
D gene: .
V gene: TRBV4-1
CDR3 protein: CASSTLPDRNYEQYF
CDR3 DNA: TGCGCCAGCAGTACGTTACCTGACAGGAACTACGAGCAGTACTTC